This passage covers 23 T cell receptor beta chains from one sample sequenced in a study of identical twins. TCRdb used MiXCR to reprocess the 5' RACE reads, holding one entry per CDR3 protein. The sample holds hundreds of thousands of distinct CDR3 sequences, around 20% seen once. The sample was also linked to a second study, of T cells expressing NK-cell markers.

Sequences were obtained from PBMCs. The source is a woman between 18 and 29 years old in good health.

The chain joins TRBV29-1 to TRBJ2-1; 10 bases are a match to TRBD2. Trimming took 5 bases from V and 9 from J; bases not matched to a gene: 7. Germline V gene sequence: CDR1 SQVTM, CDR2 ANQGSEA. The CDR3 is made up of 13 amino acids. CDR3: CSVPSGRASEQFF. The CDR3 bases are TGCAGCGTTCCGAGCGGGAGGGCGAGTGAGCAGTTCTTC.

The rearrangement links TRBV5-1 to TRBJ2-3, with D possibly TRBD2 on 7 matching bases. CDR1 and CDR2 (germline): SGHRS, YFSETQ. Trimming left V 2 bases short and J 5 bases short, with 18 bases between. CDR3 length: 16 amino acids. CDR3 in amino acids: CASSLQGGLAKDTQYF. The DNA for the CDR3 is TGCGCCAGCAGCTTACAGGGAGGGCTAGCGAAAGATACGCAGTATTTT.

The chain uses TRBV4-3 and TRBJ2-3, with D perhaps matching TRBD2 (7 bases). From germline, CDR1 is LGHNA and CDR2 YSLEER. The CDR3 runs 16 residues. Trimming pared 4 bases from V and 4 bases from J, leaving 18 bases between. The CDR3 reads CASSRGPGGEPDTQYF. CDR3 sequence (DNA): TGCGCCAGCAGCCGCGGCCCGGGGGGCGAGCCAGATACGCAGTATTTT.

The genes are TRBV7-9 and TRBJ2-1; D remains ambiguous. CDR1 and CDR2 from the germline V gene are SEHNR and FQNEAQ (reference sequence). This CDR3 has 13 residues. With 1 base removed from V and 6 bases from J, the gap between germline ends came to 7 bases. The CDR3 loop is CASSLDGSNEQFF. CDR3 sequence (DNA): TGTGCCAGCAGCTTAGATGGTTCCAATGAGCAGTTCTTC.

This clonotype was detected many times. The chain couples TRBV29-1 to TRBJ2-1, with no clear D. With 5 bases removed from V and 6 bases from J, the gap between germline ends came to 11 bases. Germline assignment: CDR1 SQVTM and CDR2 ANQGSEA. CDR3 length equals 12 residues. The CDR3 spells CSVLRLLNEQFF. The CDR3 DNA reads TGCAGCGTTCTGAGGTTACTCAATGAGCAGTTCTTC.

This clonotype came up a few times. V usage is TRBV6-5 and J usage is TRBJ1-2; D is ambiguous. CDR1 and CDR2 (germline): MNHEY, SVGAGI. Trimming stripped 8 bases from V and 5 bases from J, with 15 bases between. The length of the CDR3 is 13 residues. This CDR3 is CASGLEGSYGYTF. In nucleotides, the CDR3 is TGTGCCAGCGGTTTGGAGGGCAGTTATGGCTACACCTTC.

This clonotype was picked up a small number of times. The rearrangement joins TRBV10-2 to TRBJ2-2, with D maybe TRBD1 (6 bases). Germline values: CDR1 WSHSY, CDR2 SAAADI. V gave up 10 bases and J gave up 0 bases, with 9 bases separating them. The CDR3 length is 13 residues. CDR3 nucleotide sequence: TGCGCCACAGGGGCACCGAACACCGGGGAGCTGTTTTTT. It encodes CATGAPNTGELFF.

This clonotype was counted between two and nine times. For the CDR3, the DNA is TGTGCCAGCACTAATCCCCTTTTATACACCGGGGAGCTGTTTTTT. Translation: CASTNPLLYTGELFF. This rearrangement joins TRBV6-1 to TRBJ2-2; D gene ambiguous. The length of the CDR3 is 15 residues. V shed 7 bases and J shed 3 bases, with 15 bases lying between them. Per the germline V gene, CDR1 is MNHNS and CDR2 is SASEGT.

This clonotype was seen a few times. J is TRBJ2-3 and V is TRBV20-1; no reliable D call. Deletions cut 5 bases from V and 4 bases from J, with 7 bases between. The CDR3 extends over 11 amino acids. Germline V lookup: CDR1 DFQATT, CDR2 SNEGSKA (reference sequence). This CDR3 reads CSAPRADTQYF. CDR3 DNA sequence: TGCAGTGCTCCTCGCGCAGATACGCAGTATTTT.

The CDR3 loop reads CSARDAGPVVDEQFF. The CDR3, as DNA: TGCAGTGCTAGAGATGCGGGACCGGTAGTGGATGAGCAGTTCTTC. The rearrangement links TRBV20-1 to TRBJ2-1; possible D gene TRBD2, 6 bases. V shed 0 bases and J shed 8 bases, with 17 bases lying between them. CDR1 is DFQATT, CDR2 SNEGSKA, per germline (reference sequence). This CDR3 region has 15 residues.

The rearrangement links TRBV27 to TRBJ2-3; D ambiguous. Germline V lookup: CDR1 MNHEY, CDR2 SMNVEV (reference sequence). The CDR3 spans 13 residues. Trimming cost V 7 bases and J 0 bases, with 8 bases left between them. CDR3 nucleotide sequence: TGTGCCAGCAAGTCGTTTAGCACAGATACGCAGTATTTT. As protein: CASKSFSTDTQYF.

This chain uses TRBV10-1 with TRBJ2-7; possibly TRBD1 for D (5 bases). V shed 3 bases and J shed 7 bases, with 19 bases lying between them. The CDR3 consists of 15 residues. Germline V gives CDR1 WNHNN, CDR2 SYGVQD (reference sequence). The CDR3 DNA sequence: TGCGCCAGCAGTGAACGTCAGGGTGGGCAGTCTGAGCAGTACTTC. Translated, it gives CASSERQGGQSEQYF.

The V and J genes are TRBV15 and TRBJ2-1; 10 bases are a match to TRBD2. Germline V gene lookup returns CDR1 LNHNV and CDR2 YYDKDF (reference sequence). There are 15 residues in the CDR3. Trimming at V came to 5 bases and at J to 5 bases, leaving 6 bases not matched to a gene. The CDR3: CATSSRTSGNNEQFF. CDR3 nucleotide sequence: TGTGCCACCAGCTCACGGACTAGCGGAAACAATGAGCAGTTCTTC.

This clonotype was recorded a few times. V is TRBV2 and J is TRBJ1-2; D remains ambiguous. V shed 3 bases and J shed 3 bases, with 11 bases lying between them. Germline V gene lookup returns CDR1 SNHLY and CDR2 FYNNEI. The CDR3 loop spans 14 amino acids. In nucleotides, the CDR3 is TGTGCCAGCAGTGAGCTCGGGATCTACTATGGCTACACCTTC. It encodes CASSELGIYYGYTF.

The CDR3 nucleotides are TGTGCCAGCAGGGGTCCCCGAGAGACCCAGTACTTC. Protein product: CASRGPRETQYF. The chain joins TRBV2 to TRBJ2-5; D is uncertain. Germline V gene sequence: CDR1 SNHLY, CDR2 FYNNEI. The CDR3 loop spans 12 amino acids. Trimming removed 6 bases from V and 4 bases from J, with 9 bases in between.

This clonotype was seen more than once but under ten times. The chain recombines TRBV3-1 with TRBJ1-5; no definite D call. Trimming shortened V by 0 bases and J by 6 bases, and 6 bases separated the two germline ends. The length of the CDR3 is 13 residues. Per germline, CDR1 LGHDT and CDR2 YNNKEL (reference sequence). The CDR3 region has the DNA TGTGCCAGCAGCCAAGATATTGGTCAGCCCCAGCATTTT. Its translation: CASSQDIGQPQHF.

A few counts support this clonotype. The chain carries TRBV20-1 and TRBJ2-3; D not resolved. The CDR3 totals 12 residues. V shed 1 base and J shed 5 bases, with 7 bases lying between them. Germline V CDR1 and CDR2: DFQATT, SNEGSKA (reference sequence). This chain's CDR3 is CSARGGIDTQYF. The DNA for the CDR3 is TGCAGTGCTAGAGGGGGAATAGATACGCAGTATTTT.

The V gene is TRBV12-3 or TRBV12-4, the J gene TRBJ2-1; no reliable D call. CDR3 length: 12 residues. Trimming cost V 1 base and J 8 bases, with 6 bases left between them. Here the CDR3 reads CASSLGNDEQFF. Here the CDR3 DNA reads TGTGCCAGCAGTTTAGGAAACGATGAGCAGTTCTTC.

This clonotype was seen more than once but under ten times. The V gene is TRBV12-3 or TRBV12-4, the J gene TRBJ1-5, with TRBD1 identical over 7 bases. The CDR3 loop spans 15 amino acids. V gave up 2 bases and J gave up 4 bases; unmatched junction bases: 5. In DNA form, the CDR3 reads TGTGCCAGCAGTTTAAAGACAGGGATTAATCAGCCCCAGCATTTT. Amino acid sequence: CASSLKTGINQPQHF.

This clonotype has more than one count but fewer than ten. The V gene is TRBV27, the J gene TRBJ2-2; D gene ambiguous. V gave up 6 bases and J gave up 6 bases, with 11 bases separating them. The CDR3 extends over 13 amino acids. Germline V lookup: CDR1 MNHEY, CDR2 SMNVEV (reference sequence). The CDR3 nucleotides are TGTGCCAGCAGCCATCCTCCGGCCGGGGAGCTGTTTTTT. It codes for CASSHPPAGELFF.

Only a few counts were recorded for this clonotype. For the CDR3, the DNA is TGTGCCAGCAGATTCGACAGGTTAGGTTCACCCCTCCACTTT. It encodes CASRFDRLGSPLHF. V is TRBV12-3 or TRBV12-4 and J is TRBJ1-6; the D gene is possibly TRBD1 (6 bases). The CDR3 runs to 14 residues. V shed 6 bases and J shed 9 bases, with 15 bases lying between them.

This clonotype was counted a few times. The chain employs TRBV7-7 and TRBJ2-1, with D possibly being TRBD2 (6 bases). V lost 5 bases and J lost 7, with 18 bases in between. This CDR3 is 15 amino acids long. Germline CDR1 SSHAT, CDR2 FNYEAQ (reference sequence). CDR3 coding DNA: TGTGCCAGCAGCCCTGGAGGGGATCTCCCTAATGAGCAGTTCTTC. Amino acid sequence: CASSPGGDLPNEQFF. Full variable domain (outside the CDR3, taken from reference TRBV7-7 and TRBJ2-1): GAGVSQSPRYKVTKRGQDVTLRCDPISSHATLYWYQQALGQGPEFLTYFNYEAQPDKSGLPSDRFSAERPEGSISTLTIQRTEQRDSAMYRCASSPGGDLPNEQFFGPGTRLTVL.

For the CDR3, the DNA is TGTGCCAGCAGTCATTCGGGGCGGACCGGGGAGCTGTTTTTT. This codes for CASSHSGRTGELFF. The chain couples TRBV12-3 or TRBV12-4 to TRBJ2-2; D could derive from TRBD1 or TRBD2 (5 bases each). V was clipped by 5 bases and J by 5 bases, with 12 bases between them. The CDR3 spans 14 residues.